Following are 32 T cell receptor beta chains from one sample sequenced in a study of Ad26.COV2.S vaccination and SARS-CoV-2 variants. Treatment here: 19 received Ad26.COV2.S at low or high dose, single or two shots; roughly 5 received placebo; per-sample allocation not given. Sampling took place 63 days after the first vaccine or placebo injection. Measured with immunoSEQ multiplex PCR; TCRdb has only the in-frame clones, and not every one. Here the sample spans some 400,000 clones, approximately 89% being singletons. The source was peripheral blood, collected in a trial of Ad26.COV2.S vaccine versus placebo. The receptors come from a person between 18 and 65 years old who received the Ad26.COV2.S COVID-19 vaccine or a placebo.

The V and J genes are TRBV28 and TRBJ1-1, with 8 nucleotides matching TRBD1. The germline gives CDR1 MDHEN, CDR2 SYDVKM. This CDR3 comprises 14 residues. J gave up 4 bases and V 6 bases, and 7 bases lay outside the gene matches. The CDR3: CASSSGGAGTEAFF. In DNA form, the CDR3 reads TGTGCCAGCAGCTCAGGGGGCGCGGGCACTGAAGCTTTCTTT.

The chain couples TRBV2 to TRBJ2-5, with D unclear. The CDR3 loop spans 13 amino acids. Trimming cost V 0 bases and J 2 bases, with 4 bases left between them. CDR1 is SNHLY and CDR2 is FYNNEI in the germline V gene. The CDR3: CASSEAGQETQYF. The CDR3 bases are TGTGCCAGCAGTGAAGCGGGTCAAGAGACCCAGTACTTC.

The V and J genes are TRBV6-6 and TRBJ1-2, with 7 positions matching TRBD1. The germline gives CDR1 MNHNY, CDR2 SVGAGI (reference sequence). V shed 6 bases, J shed 8 bases, and the junction held 18 bases outside the gene matches. CDR3 length: 16 residues. The CDR3 DNA reads as TGTGCCAGCAGCAGCCTCGGGACAGAACATGGATGGGGCTACACCTTC. Protein sequence: CASSSLGTEHGWGYTF.

The V call is TRBV19, the J call TRBJ2-5, with 12 nucleotides matching TRBD2. V lost 5 bases and J lost 5; bases outside the gene matches: 3. There are 14 residues in the CDR3. Germline CDR1 is LNHDA and CDR2 is SQIVND (reference sequence). CDR3 sequence (DNA): TGTGCCAGTAGTCCCCTAGCGGGAGGGGAGACCCAGTACTTC. It encodes CASSPLAGGETQYF.

This sequence joins TRBV5-4 and TRBJ2-2; possibly TRBD1 for D (6 bases). The CDR3 spans 15 residues. Per the germline V gene, CDR1 is SGHNT and CDR2 is YYREEE (reference sequence). Trimming left V 4 bases short and J 0 bases short, with 10 bases between. The CDR3 region is CASSPRGSNTGELFF. CDR3 nucleotides: TGTGCCAGCAGCCCCAGGGGTTCGAACACCGGGGAGCTGTTTTTT.

In its sample, this clone was seen once. This chain connects TRBV5-1 to TRBJ2-1; D unresolved. The CDR3 contains 12 residues. With 4 bases removed from V and 5 bases from J, the gap between germline ends came to 7 bases. Germline assignment: CDR1 SGHRS and CDR2 YFSETQ. The CDR3, as DNA: TGCGCCAGCAGCACGACCAACAATGAGCAGTTCTTC. The encoded protein is CASSTTNNEQFF.

In this sample, this clone turned up once. V and J are TRBV4-1 and TRBJ2-7; D is possibly TRBD2 (7 bases). V was clipped by 4 bases and J by 5 bases, with 24 bases between them. This CDR3 is built from 17 residues. The V gene's germline CDR1 is MGHRA and CDR2 YSYEKL. The CDR3 sequence: CASSPIGRGALGHEQYF. In nucleotides, the CDR3 is TGCGCCAGCAGCCCGATCGGACGGGGGGCTTTGGGGCACGAGCAGTACTTC.

The chain uses TRBV7-2 and TRBJ1-5, with D possibly matching TRBD1 (6 bases). Trimming pared 0 bases from V and 2 bases from J, leaving 11 bases between. CDR3 size: 16 residues. Germline CDR1 is SGHTA and CDR2 is FQGNSA. CDR3 protein: CASSLARGLGNQPQHF. The CDR3 DNA is TGTGCCAGCAGCTTAGCTCGGGGGCTGGGCAATCAGCCCCAGCATTTT.

Many counts were recorded for this clone. The J gene is TRBJ2-7, the V gene TRBV5-1, with TRBD2 matching 9 bases. This CDR3 has 15 amino acids. The junction had 12 bases not matched to a gene; V was cut back by 5 bases and J by 6 bases. The V gene's germline CDR1 is SGHRS and CDR2 YFSETQ. CDR3 sequence (DNA): TGCGCCAGCAGACCACCAGGGACTAGCTCTCTCGAGCAGTACTTC. Translated, it gives CASRPPGTSSLEQYF. Full variable domain (remainder filled in from reference TRBV5-1 and TRBJ2-7): KAGVTQTPRYLIKTRGQQVTLSCSPISGHRSVSWYQQTPGQGLQFLFEYFSETQRNKGNFPGRFSGRQFSNSRSEMNVSTLELGDSALYLCASRPPGTSSLEQYFGPGTRLTVT.

This clone was counted only a few times. The CDR3 sequence is CASSPDRAHEQYF. CDR3 DNA sequence: TGTGCCAGCTCACCAGACAGGGCCCACGAGCAGTACTTC. The gene calls are TRBV18 and TRBJ2-7; 7 nucleotides align to TRBD1. V gave up 2 bases and J gave up 5 bases; unmatched junction bases: 3. Germline V gene data show CDR1 as KGHSH and CDR2 as LQKENI. CDR3 length: 13 residues.

This clone was observed once. V gene TRBV7-4 combines with J gene TRBJ2-2, with 13 nucleotides matching TRBD2. The CDR3 length is 16 residues. The V and J ends lost 4 bases and 7 bases, in that order; junction bases with no gene match: 6. Germline values: CDR1 SGHVT, CDR2 SQSDAQ. The DNA of the CDR3 is TGTGCCAGCAGCTATACTAGCGGGAGGGCCAACGGGGAGCTGTTTTTT. Its protein is CASSYTSGRANGELFF.

V gene TRBV9 combines with J gene TRBJ2-3, with 8 bases aligning to TRBD1. The CDR3 extends over 16 amino acids. Trimming removed 2 bases from V and 4 bases from J; junction bases left unmatched: 9. Per the germline V gene, CDR1 is SGDLS and CDR2 is YYNGEE. CDR3 sequence: CASSVGRGLPSDTQYF. The CDR3 DNA sequence: TGTGCCAGCAGCGTCGGCAGGGGGCTTCCCTCAGATACGCAGTATTTT. Filled out from reference TRBV9 and TRBJ2-3, the complete variable domain reads DSGVTQTPKHLITATGQRVTLRCSPRSGDLSVYWYQQSLDQGLQFLIQYYNGEERAKGNILERFSAQQFPDLHSELNLSSLELGDSALYFCASSVGRGLPSDTQYFGPGTRLTVL.

The chain is built from TRBV19 and TRBJ2-2; D possibly uses TRBD1 or TRBD2 (5 bases each). This CDR3 contains 14 residues. V lost 11 bases to trimming and J lost 2 bases, with 15 bases between them. CDR1 and CDR2 (germline): LNHDA, SQIVND (reference sequence). The CDR3 region has the DNA TGTGCCGCCCGTAGGGACCGTAACACCGGGGAGCTGTTTTTT. Amino acid sequence: CAARRDRNTGELFF.

This chain joins TRBV12-3 or TRBV12-4 and TRBJ1-1; 8 bases fit TRBD1. J lost 5 bases, V lost 5 bases, and 1 base had no gene match. This CDR3 comprises 12 residues. Here the CDR3 reads CASSTGGTEAFF. CDR3 coding DNA: TGTGCCAGCAGTACAGGGGGGACTGAAGCTTTCTTT.

The chain couples TRBV6-5 to TRBJ1-5; 9 bases are a match to TRBD1. This CDR3 is 15 amino acids long. The V gene's germline CDR1 is MNHEY and CDR2 SVGAGI. With V trimmed by 5 bases and J by 7 bases, 9 bases remained unmatched. The CDR3 DNA follows: TGTGCCAGCAGTCGGACAGGGGAGAGTACGCAGCCCCAGCATTTT. Amino acids: CASSRTGESTQPQHF.

The V and J genes are TRBV28 and TRBJ1-4; D gene uncertain. V was pared by 9 bases and J by 8 bases, with 22 bases between. This CDR3 spans 15 amino acids. Germline V gives CDR1 MDHEN, CDR2 SYDVKM. DNA for the CDR3: TGTGCCAGTGAGCCTCTAGCATCTCCGGCGGAAAAACTGTTTTTT. This sequence encodes CASEPLASPAEKLFF.

Note on this clone: One junction end disagrees with the germline gene, perhaps due to a read error. The CDR3: CASSLGRLAGGNEQFF. The CDR3 DNA is TGTGCTAGCAGCTTAGGTCGCCTAGCGGGAGGCAATGAGCAGTTCTTC. The chain joins TRBV7-7 to TRBJ2-1; 11 bases agree with TRBD2. Per germline, CDR1 SSHAT and CDR2 FNYEAQ (reference sequence). The CDR3 has 16 amino acids.

This chain connects TRBV7-8 to TRBJ1-2; possible D gene TRBD1, 5 bases. Germline CDR1 is SGHVS and CDR2 is FQNEAQ. This CDR3 has 15 amino acids. V was trimmed by 5 bases and J by 4 bases, leaving 17 bases between them. The CDR3 loop reads CASSTLMTGGYGYTF. The CDR3 nucleotides read TGTGCCAGCAGCACTCTTATGACCGGGGGCTATGGCTACACCTTC.

This chain links TRBV28 with TRBJ2-1, with D perhaps given as TRBD1 or TRBD2 (5 bases each). Germline CDR1 is MDHEN and CDR2 is SYDVKM. The length of the CDR3 is 14 residues. V was cut by 5 bases and J by 6 bases, with 14 bases left in between. The CDR3 nucleotides are TGTGCCAGCAGTCCCCTCAGGGCGGGCAATGAGCAGTTCTTC. Protein sequence: CASSPLRAGNEQFF.

This clone was seen only once. V and J are TRBV30 and TRBJ2-1, with 9 bases identical to TRBD2. The CDR3 runs 14 residues. Trimming took 5 bases from V and 0 from J; bases not matched to a gene: 2. Looked up from germline, CDR1 is GTSNPN and CDR2 is SVGIG (reference sequence). The CDR3 DNA reads TGTGCCTGGGGACTAGCGACCTCCTACAATGAGCAGTTCTTC. It is translated as CAWGLATSYNEQFF.

The V gene is TRBV11-3, the J gene TRBJ2-7; D call uncertain. The CDR3 extends over 15 amino acids. CDR1 and CDR2 from the germline V gene are SGHNT and YENEEA. Trimming pared 1 base from V and 4 bases from J, leaving 14 bases between. The CDR3 DNA follows: TGTGCCAGCAGCTTAGGGTGGGCAGACAATTACGAGCAGTACTTC. It encodes CASSLGWADNYEQYF.

The chain carries TRBV7-8 and TRBJ2-7; D ambiguous. This CDR3 is built from 13 residues. V shed 6 bases and J shed 7 bases, with 16 bases lying between them. Germline V CDR1 and CDR2: SGHVS, FQNEAQ. The CDR3 is CASRETPAREQYF. The CDR3 DNA is TGTGCCAGCAGGGAGACTCCAGCTCGGGAGCAGTACTTC.

V usage is TRBV10-3 and J usage is TRBJ2-2, with 11 bases lining up with TRBD2. The CDR3 is made up of 17 amino acids. The J segment lost 0 bases and the V segment lost 10 bases, leaving 10 bases of the junction unmatched. CDR1 ENHRY and CDR2 SYGVKD come from the germline V gene. CDR3 sequence (DNA): TGTGCCACCGTCACCGGGACTAGCGGTACGAACACCGGGGAGCTGTTTTTT. Its protein product is CATVTGTSGTNTGELFF.

The V gene is TRBV5-6, the J gene TRBJ2-2; TRBD1 aligns across 9 bases. This CDR3 region has 15 residues. Germline V gene data show CDR1 as SGHDT and CDR2 as YYEEEE. V lost 3 bases, J lost 5 bases, and 5 bases stayed unmatched. CDR3 nucleotides: TGTGCCAGCAGCTCGGGACAGGGCTCGACCGGGGAGCTGTTTTTT. As protein: CASSSGQGSTGELFF. Full variable domain (outside the CDR3, taken from reference TRBV5-6 and TRBJ2-2): DAGVTQSPTHLIKTRGQQVTLRCSPKSGHDTVSWYQQALGQGPQFIFQYYEEEERQRGNFPDRFSGHQFPNYSSELNVNALLLGDSALYLCASSSGQGSTGELFFGEGSRLTVL.

This clone was recorded many times. V usage is TRBV18 and J usage is TRBJ1-5; D unclear. The CDR3 contains 16 residues. Germline V gene lookup returns CDR1 KGHSH and CDR2 LQKENI. Trimming left V 2 bases short and J 0 bases short, with 11 bases between. In DNA, the CDR3 is TGTGCCAGCTCACCAAAGTCTCCAAATAGCAATCAGCCCCAGCATTTT. It specifies CASSPKSPNSNQPQHF.

The chain joins TRBV9 to TRBJ2-1; 7 nucleotides match TRBD2. The J segment lost 6 bases and the V segment lost 0 bases, leaving 3 bases of the junction unmatched. The CDR3 totals 14 residues. Germline V gene data show CDR1 as SGDLS and CDR2 as YYNGEE. The CDR3 loop is CASSVGTRLNEQFF. The CDR3 nucleotides are TGTGCCAGCAGCGTAGGGACTAGACTCAATGAGCAGTTCTTC.

The genes are TRBV28 and TRBJ2-3, with D possibly TRBD2 on 5 matching bases. The length of the CDR3 is 14 residues. The V and J ends lost 2 bases and 4 bases respectively, with 10 bases between them. In germline, CDR1 is MDHEN, CDR2 SYDVKM. The CDR3 bases are TGTGCCAGCAGTTTAGCTAGCCCCCCAGATACGCAGTATTTT. Encoded protein: CASSLASPPDTQYF.

In its sample, this clone was seen a few times. The chain uses TRBV29-1 and TRBJ1-2, with a possible D match to TRBD1 (6 bases). V lost 7 bases and J 4 bases, leaving 16 bases between the germline ends. The germline CDR1 and CDR2 sequences are SQVTM and ANQGSEA. The CDR3 has 13 residues. This CDR3 is CSARAQGGYGYTF. The CDR3, as DNA: TGCAGCGCCCGGGCACAGGGCGGCTATGGCTACACCTTC. The whole variable domain, remainder taken from reference TRBV29-1 and TRBJ1-2, is SAVISQKPSRDICQRGTSLTIQCQVDSQVTMMFWYRQQPGQSLTLIATANQGSEATYESGFVIDKFPISRPNLTFSTLTVSNMSPEDSSIYLCSARAQGGYGYTFGSGTRLTVV.

The J gene is TRBJ2-7, the V gene TRBV28; D gene unclear. In germline, CDR1 is MDHEN, CDR2 SYDVKM. V dropped 1 base and J dropped 5 bases, with 12 bases sitting between them. The CDR3 contains 14 residues. CDR3 amino acids: CASSLFGPGNEQYF. CDR3 nucleotides: TGTGCCAGCAGTTTATTTGGTCCCGGCAACGAGCAGTACTTC. The full variable domain, its missing parts supplied by reference TRBV28 and TRBJ2-7, is DVKVTQSSRYLVKRTGEKVFLECVQDMDHENMFWYRQDPGLGLRLIYFSYDVKMKEKGDIPEGYSVSREKKERFSLILESASTNQTSMYLCASSLFGPGNEQYFGPGTRLTVT.

This chain links TRBV15 with TRBJ2-7; a possible D gene is TRBD1 (5 bases). CDR1 is LNHNV and CDR2 is YYDKDF in the germline V gene (reference sequence). This CDR3 has 14 amino acids. Between the trimmed V and J ends, which lost 2 bases and 3 bases, there was a span of 11 bases. CDR3 DNA: TGTGCCACCAGCAGAAACCTAGGGGACTACGAGCAGTACTTC. This encodes CATSRNLGDYEQYF.

This chain joins TRBV2 and TRBJ2-3, with TRBD2 identical over 8 bases. Looked up from germline, CDR1 is SNHLY and CDR2 is FYNNEI. V shed 7 bases, J shed 7 bases, and the junction held 10 bases outside the gene matches. The CDR3 extends over 14 amino acids. The chain's CDR3 is CASKNSGTLYTQYF. In nucleotides, the CDR3 is TGTGCCAGCAAGAATAGCGGGACTCTTTATACGCAGTATTTT.

The DNA for the CDR3 is TGTGCCAGCAGCTTAGGGAGGACAGGGATCTACGAGCAGTACTTC. It is translated as CASSLGRTGIYEQYF. The rearrangement links TRBV7-2 to TRBJ2-7, with 8 bases that match TRBD1. The junction had 5 bases not matched to a gene; V was cut back by 1 base and J by 3 bases. The CDR3 loop spans 15 amino acids. Germline loops: CDR1 SGHTA, CDR2 FQGNSA.